This entry concerns a single T cell receptor beta chain. This clone turned up a few times. Its antigen is currently not known. The record has no base qualities; no much larger clone is one base away. From its cysteine to its phenylalanine, the CDR3 spans 14 amino acids. Of the read, only the CDR3 DNA is kept; its 42 bases are in frame from base 1. The V end gives up 4 bases and the J end 5 bases, leaving 7 bases in the junction not matched to a gene. Reading the germline V gene gives CDR1 SGHRS and CDR2 YFSETQ. The data stem from a study of beta chain features in type 1 diabetes (dated by TCRdb to 2017 to 2018). Looking at the study overall: Mean age, gender distribution, total cell number and subset yield were not different between patients and healthy donors. A total of approximately 100,000,000 sorted cells were examined across all samples, and the number of cells per subset was strongly correlated with RNA yield. In the study, recently diagnosed type 1 diabetes patients and matched healthy donors were compared on the TCRB repertoires of their sorted circulating CD4+ T cell subsets. Naive and central memory subsets were obtained from all 30 or so donors, but regulatory and stem cell-like memory subsets were isolated from only 8 patients and roughly eight healthy donors.

From each donor, a single peripheral blood sample of roughly 0.11 L on average was drawn into heparinised tubes. Naive, central memory, regulatory and stem cell-like memory CD4+ T cells were sorted on a BD FACSAria II using a panel including CD45RO, CCR7, CD25, CD127, CD95 and CD27. A purity above 95% was achieved for all sorted populations. PBMCs were separated immediately by Lymphoprep density gradient centrifugation and were stained directly, without being cultured. To minimize batch effects, samples were stained and sorted in pairs, one healthy donor with one patient per experiment. What the research found in general, with its limitations: At VDJ recombination sites, patients with type 1 diabetes made fewer insertions and deleted more nucleotides, a pattern implying thymic rearrangement abnormalities. PCR may preferentially amplify shorter templates, but because patient and control samples were amplified and corrected together, any resulting skew would affect both groups equally. Because small numbers of individuals were included in the HLA sub-analyses, any influence of HLA type on TCRB rearrangement was left unresolved. In all four CD4+ subsets, TCRB CDR3 length was moderately but significantly shorter in type 1 diabetes patients. Naive, central memory and regulatory TCRB repertoires appeared more similar among patients than among healthy donors. Because cDNA was sequenced instead of genomic DNA, activated cells with high expression could be over-represented, although the groups did not differ in activation or CD3 levels.

The entire isolated RNA was reverse transcribed using the High Capacity cDNA Reverse Transcription Kit, and thus expressed TCRB transcripts were sequenced. Deep immunoSEQ sequencing was applied to naive, central memory and regulatory T cell samples, giving an average of roughly 3.5 million total reads per sample. After sorted cells were lysed in RLT buffer, RNA was extracted with DNase-treated RNeasy Micro or Mini kits, with the choice depending on cell number. Each cell subset was processed on its own to prevent cross-contamination, while patient and healthy donor samples were processed together. The immunoSEQ multiplex PCR was used to amplify TCRB sequences from cDNA, yielding 87-bp fragments that span the CDR3 region. Amplicons were sequenced on the Illumina HiSeq platform. For the original study's pipeline: PCR bias was computationally corrected using synthetic template baselines, reads within Hamming distance 2 were collapsed, and singletons that could not be merged were discarded. Reads were aligned to IMGT to assign V, D and J genes, CDR3 length, and insertions or deletions at six rearrangement sites. Clonotype counts were normalized to sorted cell number within each subset before computing true diversity and Gini coefficients with the tcR R package. Repertoire sharing was quantified using the overlap coefficient calculated on TCRB nucleotide sequences. As a proxy for the pre-selection repertoire, out-of-frame TCRB sequences from naive cells were analyzed. TCRdb took this table from immuneACCESS and kept in-frame rearrangements with V and J called. Such tables lack part of the clones; where checked against another copy, unresolved V genes explain under half of the gap, and the rest is unexplained. The V and J calls and clone size were taken over from that table, and D and trimming were inferred from the DNA. This sample lists 200,000 to 250,000 clones; 13% to 15% were detected once. The ten largest clones add up to about 0.027% of the sample.

The source material was naive CD4+ T cells from blood. Explained via the paper, the cell subset or site label denotes: true naive CD4+ T cells. The sequence is built from TRBV5-1 and TRBJ2-7; 9 middle bases align to TRBD2. This receptor was obtained from a woman aged 40 to 50 in good health. The CDR3 in this case is CASSLRRGGHEQYF. Read as DNA, the sequence is TGCGCCAGCAGCCTAAGGCGGGGGGGCCACGAGCAGTACTTC. The full variable domain, with segments outside the CDR3 supplied by the reference TRBV5-1 and TRBJ2-7 proteins, appears as KAGVTQTPRYLIKTRGQQVTLSCSPISGHRSVSWYQQTPGQGLQFLFEYFSETQRNKGNFPGRFSGRQFSNSRSEMNVSTLELGDSALYLCASSLRRGGHEQYFGPGTRLTVT.